This is a list of T cell receptor beta chains from one sample in a study of shared clonotypes between healthy human individuals. Only in-frame clones appear in the TCRdb table, and some are missing; sequencing was by immunoSEQ multiplex PCR. The sample carries 85,000 to 100,000 clones, approximately 70% recorded once. Sequenced material: memory CD8+ T cells sorted from blood. The origin of the receptors is a man aged 25-45 years in good health. The CDR3 runs from the conserved cysteine through the conserved F or W. D genes are given only for firm matches. Size values are once, few and many counts, or a class for expanded clones, and some rows have none.

v_call,j_call,clone_size,d_call,cdr3_nt,cdr3_aa
TRBV7-9,TRBJ1-3,.,.,TGTGCCAGCAGGGAAGCGGGCCGGGGTCCGGTGTCGGGAAACACCATATATTTT,CASREAGRGPVSGNTIYF
TRBV19,TRBJ2-1,.,.,TGTGCCAGTAGTATTTGGGGGAGCGCCGGCAATGAGCAGTTCTTC,CASSIWGSAGNEQFF
TRBV4-2,TRBJ2-7,.,TRBD1,TGTGCCAGCAGCCAAACACCGGGACAGGGGGCGCGGGGTGACGAGCAGTACTTC,CASSQTPGQGARGDEQYF
TRBV5-3,TRBJ2-7,once,.,TGTGCCAGCAGCCCCGAGAGGGGGTCCTACGAGCAGTACTTC,CASSPERGSYEQYF
TRBV7-4,TRBJ2-2,.,.,TGTGCCAGCAGCCCCCCCGGGGAAACCGGGGAGCTGTTTTTT,CASSPPGETGELFF
TRBV11-2,TRBJ2-7,.,TRBD2,TGTGCCAGCAGCTTAGAAGGCGGGAGCGGCTACGAGCAGTACTTC,CASSLEGGSGYEQYF
TRBV30,TRBJ2-7,.,.,TGTGCCTGGAATTTCAACTACGAGCAGTACTTC,CAWNFNYEQYF
TRBV5-4,TRBJ2-5,.,.,TGTGCCAGCAGGTCCCCGGTTGAAGAGACCCAGTACTTC,CASRSPVEETQYF
TRBV5-6,TRBJ2-7,.,.,TGTGCCAGCAGCCTGTCTCAAGGAGGGGCCCTCTACGAGCAGTACTTC,CASSLSQGGALYEQYF
TRBV29-1,TRBJ2-2,many,TRBD2,TGCAGCGGGGTACTAGCGGGAGGAATCACCGGGGAGCTGTTTTTT,CSGVLAGGITGELFF
TRBV11-2,TRBJ2-3,few,TRBD2,TGTGCCAGCAGCCGACCCGTCGGGACTAGTCAAGATACGCAGTATTTT,CASSRPVGTSQDTQYF
TRBV6-6,TRBJ2-1,.,.,TGTGCCAGCAGTTACGATGAGCAGTTCTTC,CASSYDEQFF
TRBV30,TRBJ1-5,few,.,TGTGCCTGGAGAGGAGGTGGCCTCGATCAGCCCCAGCATTTT,CAWRGGGLDQPQHF
TRBV9,TRBJ2-2,.,TRBD1,TGTGCCAGAAGGGGGCGTCGAAGGACCGGGGAGCTGTTTTTT,CARRGRRRTGELFF
TRBV6-6,TRBJ2-1,.,.,TGTGCCAGCAGTTACCCCTCCAGTCAGGGTGAGCAGTTCTTC,CASSYPSSQGEQFF
TRBV11-2,TRBJ2-1,.,.,TGTGCCAGCAGCTTAGATGGGACGGGAAACTACAATGAGCAGTTCTTC,CASSLDGTGNYNEQFF
TRBV2,TRBJ2-5,few,TRBD1,TGTGCCAGCAGTGATGGGGGACAGGGGGTCGAGACCCAGTACTTC,CASSDGGQGVETQYF
TRBV5-5,TRBJ2-7,.,TRBD1,TGTGCCAGCAGCAACCTGGTAGGGGACAGTACCTACCCCTCCTACGAGCAGTACTTC,CASSNLVGDSTYPSYEQYF
TRBV30,TRBJ1-4,.,TRBD1,TGTGCCTCCGTGACAGGGACTAATGAAAAACTGTTTTTT,CASVTGTNEKLFF
TRBV4-1,TRBJ1-5,.,TRBD1,TGCGCCAGCAGCCCCGACAGGGACAATCAGCCCCAGCATTTT,CASSPDRDNQPQHF
TRBV27,TRBJ2-3,.,TRBD1,TGTGCCAGCAGTTTCGGGGACAGGGGTCCTAGCACAGATACGCAGTATTTT,CASSFGDRGPSTDTQYF
TRBV5-5,TRBJ1-2,few,TRBD1,TGTGCCAGCAGCTTGGGGGACAGGGGCCAGAACTATGGCTACACCTTC,CASSLGDRGQNYGYTF
TRBV27,TRBJ2-1,.,TRBD1,TGTGCCAGCAGCCGGACAGGGCCGGAGTACAATGAGCAGTTCTTC,CASSRTGPEYNEQFF
TRBV7-2,TRBJ1-5,.,TRBD1,TGTGCCAGCAGCTCAGGACAGGGCTACAATCAGCCCCAGCATTTT,CASSSGQGYNQPQHF
TRBV13,TRBJ2-3,.,TRBD1,TGTGCCAGCAGCCCGGGACAGGTTAGCACAGATACGCAGTATTTT,CASSPGQVSTDTQYF
TRBV7-3,TRBJ2-7,.,TRBD1,TGTGCCAGCAATGCTCCACTGAAGGACCCCGGGACAGGGGACCACGAGCAGTACTTC,CASNAPLKDPGTGDHEQYF
TRBV13,TRBJ2-2,few,TRBD1,TGTGCCAGCAGCCCCGCTACAGGGGACACCGGGGAGCTGTTTTTT,CASSPATGDTGELFF
TRBV6-5,TRBJ2-7,.,.,TGTGCCAGCAGTTGGGGGGCCTCCTACGAGCAGTACTTC,CASSWGASYEQYF
TRBV2,TRBJ1-2,once,.,TGTGCCAGCAGTCCCAGGGTGAGGGACTATGGCTACACCTTC,CASSPRVRDYGYTF
TRBV11-2,TRBJ2-1,.,.,TGTGCCACCAGTGATCCAGCTAAGGATGAGCAGTTCTTC,CATSDPAKDEQFF
TRBV4-3,TRBJ2-3,.,TRBD1,TGCGCCAGCAGCCAAGATTCGAAGGGGGCGACAGATACGCAGTATTTT,CASSQDSKGATDTQYF
TRBV6-5,TRBJ2-7,.,.,TGTGCCAGCAGGCCCCCCGGGACTCTTGCCTACGAGCAGTACTTC,CASRPPGTLAYEQYF
TRBV6-1,TRBJ2-7,.,.,TGTGCCAGCAGTGAATTCCGCTCCTACGAGCAGTACTTC,CASSEFRSYEQYF
TRBV13,TRBJ2-3,.,TRBD1,TGTGCCAGCAGCCCGGGACAGGGGCGGGCAGATACGCAGTATTTT,CASSPGQGRADTQYF
TRBV29-1,TRBJ2-3,.,.,TGCAGCGTCATTACCGGGACAGATACGCAGTATTTT,CSVITGTDTQYF
TRBV28,TRBJ2-7,.,TRBD2,TGTGCCAGCAGTTCCACGGGGCGCGGGAGGGCGTATAAGCAGTACTTC,CASSSTGRGRAYKQYF